The 31 T cell receptor beta chains below all came from one sample that was sequenced in a study of OX40 agonist ivuxolimab in advanced cancers. The data were produced by immunoSEQ multiplex PCR, yet TCRdb's version contains in-frame clones alone and is incomplete. The data show about 90,000 clones, 91% seen once. The source material was CD4+ or CD8+ T cells sorted from blood, sampled in a trial of the OX40 agonist ivuxolimab. The receptors shown here come from an adult with an advanced solid tumor such as melanoma, head and neck, liver or kidney cancer.

This clone was seen once. This sequence joins TRBV7-9 and TRBJ1-2; D is possibly TRBD1 (6 bases). The length of the CDR3 is 13 residues. The V gene lost 6 bases and the J gene lost 10 bases, with 18 bases spanning the gap. Germline V CDR1 and CDR2: SEHNR, FQNEAQ (reference sequence). CDR3 in amino acids: CASRLQGPRDYTF. CDR3 in DNA: TGTGCCAGCAGACTTCAGGGGCCACGGGACTACACCTTC.

The chain couples TRBV2 to TRBJ1-1, with D unclear. V gave up 11 bases and J gave up 4 bases, with 11 bases separating them. CDR1 SNHLY and CDR2 FYNNEI come from the germline V gene. The CDR3 spans 11 residues. CDR3 loop: CARGETTEAFF. CDR3 DNA sequence: TGTGCCCGCGGGGAAACCACTGAAGCTTTCTTT.

This clone occurred once. The genes are TRBV4-1 and TRBJ2-1, with TRBD1 matching over 8 bases. The CDR3 sequence is 17 residues long. Germline loops: CDR1 MGHRA, CDR2 YSYEKL. Trimming took 0 bases from V and 7 from J; bases not matched to a gene: 11. In nucleotides, the CDR3 is TGCGCCAGCAGCCAAGATCGGGCCCAGGGGGCAAGGAATGAGCAGTTCTTC. Amino acids: CASSQDRAQGARNEQFF.

This clone has a single count. Here the CDR3 DNA reads TGTGCCAGCAGCTTAGGACTATACTCAAACATTCAGTACTTC. Protein sequence: CASSLGLYSNIQYF. The chain carries TRBV7-2 and TRBJ2-4; perhaps TRBD2 as D (5 bases). CDR1 SGHTA and CDR2 FQGNSA come from the germline V gene. Trimming took 1 base from V and 6 from J, leaving 10 bases between them. The CDR3 is 14 amino acids.

The chain uses TRBV6-4 and TRBJ2-2; a weak D match, TRBD2 (5 bases). Germline CDR1 reads MRHNA; CDR2 reads SNTAGT. With 6 bases removed from V and 2 bases from J, the gap between germline ends came to 10 bases. The CDR3 runs to 14 residues. CDR3 sequence: CASRLEGNTGELFF. The CDR3 bases are TGTGCCAGCAGACTTGAGGGCAACACCGGGGAGCTGTTTTTT.

The CDR3 nucleotides are TGTGCCAGTAGTATGGGAAGGGCCCGAGGCTCCTACAATGAGCAGTTCTTC. Its translation is CASSMGRARGSYNEQFF. This chain uses TRBV19 with TRBJ2-1, with D hard to call. In germline, CDR1 is LNHDA, CDR2 SQIVND (reference sequence). The germline V and J ends were trimmed by 3 bases and 0 bases, with 15 bases remaining between them. This CDR3 has 17 residues.

The V and J genes are TRBV29-1 and TRBJ2-1; TRBD1 agrees at 9 bases. The CDR3 is 13 amino acids. Looked up from germline, CDR1 is SQVTM and CDR2 is ANQGSEA. V shed 5 bases, J shed 15 bases, and the junction held 14 bases outside the gene matches. The CDR3 region has the DNA TGCAGCGTTCTCCCGGGACAGGGTCTCGGACTGTTCTTC. As protein: CSVLPGQGLGLFF.

The chain is built from TRBV30 and TRBJ2-5; D gene unclear. The J call may be wrong; the DNA end is better matched by TRBJ2-7. The CDR3 has 16 residues. CDR1 and CDR2 from the germline V gene are GTSNPN and SVGIG (reference sequence). The CDR3 nucleotides are TGTGCCTGGAGTGTAAGGGCGGCGGCCCGACCCTACGAGCAGTACTTC. Its translation: CAWSVRAAARPYEQYF.

The chain recombines TRBV11-1 with TRBJ2-1, with 12 bases lining up with TRBD2. Germline V gives CDR1 SGHAT, CDR2 FQDESV (reference sequence). This CDR3 comprises 17 residues. Germline trimming cut 5 bases from V and 4 bases from J; bases unmatched to any gene: 9. CDR3 amino acids: CASSRPTSGSRYNEQFF. DNA for the CDR3: TGTGCCAGCAGCCGCCCGACTAGCGGGAGTCGGTACAATGAGCAGTTCTTC.

The chain recombines TRBV28 with TRBJ1-1; a weak D match, TRBD1 (6 bases). This CDR3 region has 15 residues. Trimming took off 6 bases at V and 5 bases at J, with 19 bases between the two ends. In germline, CDR1 is MDHEN, CDR2 SYDVKM. The CDR3 region is CASRPRQVPRTEAFF. CDR3 nucleotide sequence: TGTGCCAGCAGACCCAGACAGGTCCCGCGAACTGAAGCTTTCTTT.

V gene TRBV6-6 combines with J gene TRBJ2-1, with TRBD2 identical over 13 bases. The CDR3 runs 14 residues. The V and J ends lost 7 bases and 8 bases, in that order; junction bases with no gene match: 5. Germline CDR1 is MNHNY and CDR2 is SVGAGI (reference sequence). The CDR3 sequence: CASTGTSGIHEQFF. The CDR3 DNA sequence: TGTGCCAGCACCGGGACTAGCGGGATCCATGAGCAGTTCTTC.

This clone was seen only a few times. The rearrangement joins TRBV12-5 to TRBJ1-5; D not resolved. Per the germline V gene, CDR1 is LGHNT and CDR2 is FRNRAP. The V end was cut by 1 base, the J end by 1 base, with 2 bases between. The CDR3 sequence is 13 residues long. CDR3 DNA: TGTGCTAGTGGTTTGGGGAGCAATCAGCCCCAGCATTTT. This encodes CASGLGSNQPQHF.

This chain links TRBV5-1 with TRBJ2-7, with 8 bases fitting TRBD1. The V and J ends lost 4 bases and 2 bases, in that order; junction bases with no gene match: 2. The germline CDR1 and CDR2 sequences are SGHRS and YFSETQ. The CDR3 extends over 13 amino acids. This CDR3 is CASSRDRTYEQYF. The CDR3, as DNA: TGCGCCAGCAGCAGGGACAGGACCTACGAGCAGTACTTC.

This sequence joins TRBV5-4 and TRBJ2-7; weak D call: TRBD1 (6 bases). Trimming removed 4 bases from V and 5 bases from J, with 13 bases in between. The CDR3 extends over 13 amino acids. Germline V gives CDR1 SGHNT, CDR2 YYREEE (reference sequence). The CDR3 loop reads CASSGTSFNEQYF. DNA for the CDR3: TGTGCCAGCAGCGGGACAAGCTTCAACGAGCAGTACTTC.

The rearrangement links TRBV5-1 to TRBJ2-7, with D unresolved. This CDR3 contains 13 residues. Germline V gene data show CDR1 as SGHRS and CDR2 as YFSETQ. Trimming left V 4 bases short and J 4 bases short, with 12 bases between. DNA for the CDR3: TGCGCCAGCAGCACCCGGACGCGTTACGAGCAGTACTTC. Translated, it gives CASSTRTRYEQYF.

V and J are TRBV5-1 and TRBJ2-1, with 8 bases lining up with TRBD2. CDR1 is SGHRS, CDR2 YFSETQ, per germline. The CDR3 extends over 14 amino acids. Trimming at V came to 6 bases and at J to 3 bases, leaving 5 bases not matched to a gene. The CDR3 DNA follows: TGCGCCAGCACCCAGACTAGCGTCTACAATGAGCAGTTCTTC. This translates into CASTQTSVYNEQFF.

The CDR3 reads CASSPHLMSGQGTHEQYF. The CDR3 nucleotides are TGTGCCAGCTCACCACACTTAATGTCGGGACAGGGAACCCACGAGCAGTACTTC. The chain joins TRBV18 to TRBJ2-7, with TRBD1 matching 9 bases. V was clipped by 1 base and J by 5 bases; unmatched bases: 15. This CDR3 is 18 amino acids long. Germline CDR1 and CDR2: KGHSH and LQKENI.

V usage is TRBV7-6 and J usage is TRBJ1-5; TRBD1 is a possible D gene (5 bases). The CDR3 extends over 13 amino acids. Germline-derived CDR1 and CDR2 are SGHVS and FNYEAQ. Between the trimmed V and J ends, which lost 1 base and 8 bases, there was a span of 9 bases. CDR3 region: CASSLGEGEPQHF. In DNA form, the CDR3 reads TGTGCCAGCAGCTTAGGGGAAGGGGAGCCCCAGCATTTT.

The CDR3 protein is CASSLAPPDRGWDGYTF. The CDR3 DNA sequence: TGTGCCAGCAGCTTAGCGCCCCCCGACAGGGGATGGGATGGCTACACCTTC. This rearrangement joins TRBV7-9 to TRBJ1-2, with 8 bases identical to TRBD1. This CDR3 comprises 17 residues. Germline trimming cut 0 bases from V and 6 bases from J; bases unmatched to any gene: 12. Germline CDR1 reads SEHNR; CDR2 reads FQNEAQ (reference sequence).

The chain is built from TRBV11-3 and TRBJ1-1; D may be TRBD1 (5 bases). The germline CDR1 and CDR2 sequences are SGHNT and YENEEA. With 0 bases removed from V and 0 bases from J, the gap between germline ends came to 11 bases. The CDR3 extends over 16 amino acids. The CDR3 protein is CASSLDWGRVNTEAFF. CDR3 nucleotides: TGTGCCAGCAGCTTAGATTGGGGCAGGGTGAACACTGAAGCTTTCTTT.

V and J are TRBV29-1 and TRBJ2-3; TRBD1 is a possible D gene (5 bases). Trimming left V 6 bases short and J 2 bases short, with 18 bases between. The CDR3 is 15 residues long. The V gene's germline CDR1 is SQVTM and CDR2 ANQGSEA. The CDR3 coding sequence is TGCAGCGTGCCTAATGGGGCAGGGTTCACAGATACGCAGTATTTT. It specifies CSVPNGAGFTDTQYF.

J is TRBJ1-2 and V is TRBV28; D ambiguous. CDR1 and CDR2 from the germline V gene are MDHEN and SYDVKM. V dropped 4 bases and J dropped 4 bases, with 10 bases sitting between them. This CDR3 is built from 13 residues. The CDR3 is CASSSGRTYGYTF. Here the CDR3 DNA reads TGTGCCAGCAGTTCAGGACGGACCTATGGCTACACCTTC.

This chain links TRBV6-5 with TRBJ1-3; D is undetermined. With 4 bases removed from V and 0 bases from J, the gap between germline ends came to 10 bases. CDR1 MNHEY and CDR2 SVGAGI come from the germline V gene. The CDR3 runs 15 residues. The CDR3 DNA sequence: TGTGCCAGCAGTTTCAGGCGCAGCTCTGGAAACACCATATATTTT. This encodes CASSFRRSSGNTIYF.

The chain combines TRBV11-3 with TRBJ2-5; D is undetermined. The CDR3 extends over 12 amino acids. Germline lookup yields CDR1 SGHNT and CDR2 YENEEA. Trimming left V 4 bases short and J 2 bases short, with 5 bases between. DNA for the CDR3: TGTGCCAGCAGCTCAACACAAGAGACCCAGTACTTC. This translates into CASSSTQETQYF.

The gene calls are TRBV5-8 and TRBJ2-1, with 11 bases lining up with TRBD2. Germline V lookup: CDR1 SGHTS, CDR2 YDEGEE. The CDR3 runs 18 residues. The V and J ends lost 5 bases and 0 bases, in that order; junction bases with no gene match: 10. This chain's CDR3 is CASSSAGTSGPSYNEQFF. The CDR3 region has the DNA TGTGCCAGCAGTTCCGCCGGGACTAGCGGTCCCTCCTACAATGAGCAGTTCTTC.

This sequence joins TRBV6-1 and TRBJ1-1; 11 positions match TRBD1. The J segment lost 0 bases and the V segment lost 3 bases, leaving 6 bases of the junction unmatched. Germline values: CDR1 MNHNS, CDR2 SASEGT. The CDR3 is 17 amino acids. The CDR3 sequence is CASSDRTGGKMNTEAFF. CDR3 DNA sequence: TGTGCCAGCAGTGACCGGACAGGGGGCAAAATGAACACTGAAGCTTTCTTT.

The chain uses TRBV7-2 and TRBJ2-2; 9 nucleotides agree with TRBD2. Germline trimming cut 1 base from V and 6 bases from J; bases unmatched to any gene: 3. The CDR3 runs to 15 residues. Germline V gene lookup returns CDR1 SGHTA and CDR2 FQGNSA. CDR3 protein: CASSLVAGVAGELFF. The DNA for the CDR3 is TGTGCCAGCAGCTTAGTAGCGGGAGTAGCCGGGGAGCTGTTTTTT. Filled out from reference TRBV7-2 and TRBJ2-2, the complete variable domain reads GAGVSQSPSNKVTEKGKDVELRCDPISGHTALYWYRQSLGQGLEFLIYFQGNSAPDKSGLPSDRFSAERTGGSVSTLTIQRTQQEDSAVYLCASSLVAGVAGELFFGEGSRLTVL.

The rearrangement links TRBV7-8 to TRBJ1-6, with 8 nucleotides matching TRBD1. The V gene end was trimmed by 4 bases and the J gene end by 6 bases; junction bases not matched to a gene: 5. The CDR3 contains 15 residues. Per the germline V gene, CDR1 is SGHVS and CDR2 is FQNEAQ. The CDR3: CASSSGTGRNSPLHF. Here the CDR3 DNA reads TGTGCCAGCAGCTCCGGGACAGGACGTAATTCACCCCTCCACTTT.

The chain uses TRBV27 and TRBJ2-7, with TRBD2 matching 11 bases. With 0 bases clipped from V and 0 bases from J, the junction kept 10 bases outside the gene matches. CDR1 and CDR2 from the germline V gene are MNHEY and SMNVEV (reference sequence). The CDR3 consists of 19 residues. CDR3 in amino acids: CASSLSGTSGVGLSYEQYF. The CDR3 DNA reads TGTGCCAGCAGTTTATCCGGGACTAGCGGAGTGGGACTCTCCTACGAGCAGTACTTC.

The rearrangement joins TRBV11-3 to TRBJ2-7; 7 bases agree with TRBD1. CDR3 length: 14 residues. V trimming: 4 bases; J trimming: 2 bases; junction bases outside the gene matches: 5. The V gene's germline CDR1 is SGHNT and CDR2 YENEEA. The chain's CDR3 is CASSSTGVPYEQYF. The CDR3 DNA reads TGTGCCAGCAGCTCTACAGGGGTCCCCTACGAGCAGTACTTC.

The V gene is TRBV7-2, the J gene TRBJ2-7; perhaps TRBD2 as D (6 bases). V was cut by 5 bases and J by 0 bases, with 11 bases left in between. Per the germline V gene, CDR1 is SGHTA and CDR2 is FQGNSA. CDR3 size: 14 residues. CDR3 sequence reads: CASSPFGSSYEQYF. DNA for the CDR3: TGTGCCAGCAGCCCCTTCGGGAGCTCCTACGAGCAGTACTTC.